Shown below are 29 T cell receptor beta chains from a single sample sequenced in a study of T cells in Graves' hyperthyroidism and ophthalmopathy. The investigators amplified TCR beta CDR3 regions from RNA transcripts. Using the HTBI primer set, a first-round RT-PCR was run on the TCR CDR3. TCRdb independently ran MiXCR on the multiplex PCR reads; one entry per CDR3 protein. The table lists around 620,000 distinct CDR3 sequences, around 14% of them singletons, with 7.1% in the top ten. Input material: blood. The receptors stem from a young woman with Graves' ophthalmopathy.

The chain employs TRBV9 and TRBJ2-3; D may match TRBD1 or TRBD2 (5 bases each). The CDR3 has 16 residues. V was clipped by 4 bases and J by 0 bases, with 15 bases between them. Per germline, CDR1 SGDLS and CDR2 YYNGEE. The CDR3 DNA reads TGTGCCAGCAGCCCTCTGGGACGCCAGAGCACAGATACGCAGTATTTT. Translated, it gives CASSPLGRQSTDTQYF.

V and J are TRBV20-1 and TRBJ2-1; TRBD2 agrees at 12 bases. V lost 1 base to trimming and J lost 9 bases; unmatched junction nucleotides: 7. Germline V lookup: CDR1 DFQATT, CDR2 SNEGSKA (reference sequence). The CDR3 runs to 15 residues. The CDR3 sequence is CSARVGLAGIGEQFF. CDR3 bases: TGCAGTGCTAGAGTCGGACTAGCGGGAATTGGTGAGCAGTTCTTC.

At least ten counts were recorded for this clonotype. The V call is TRBV20-1, the J call TRBJ2-1; 9 bases fit TRBD2. The CDR3 has 15 residues. Trimming at V came to 4 bases and at J to 4 bases, leaving 8 bases not matched to a gene. Germline CDR1 DFQATT, CDR2 SNEGSKA (reference sequence). CDR3 in amino acids: CSATSPTSGYNEQFF. The CDR3 nucleotides are TGCAGTGCTACATCCCCGACTAGCGGATACAATGAGCAGTTCTTC.

This clonotype was counted between two and nine times. This rearrangement joins TRBV20-1 to TRBJ2-6, with D perhaps matching TRBD2 (6 bases). The CDR3 spans 17 residues. Germline assignment: CDR1 DFQATT and CDR2 SNEGSKA (reference sequence). V lost 4 bases and J lost 0, with 16 bases in between. DNA of the CDR3: TGCAGTGCTATTTGTCGGGGGAGGATCTCTGGGGCCAACGTCCTGACTTTC. This codes for CSAICRGRISGANVLTF.

The chain carries TRBV3-2 and TRBJ2-7; the table's TRBD1 call for D was not verified on the DNA. TRBV3-2 is labeled a pseudogene. CDR3 size: 15 residues. The CDR3 nucleotides are TGTGCCAGCAGCCAACCCGGGACAGGGACCCACGAGCAGTACTTC. Amino acids: CASSQPGTGTHEQYF.

This clonotype showed up just a few times. V and J are TRBV2 and TRBJ1-4; unclear D gene. This CDR3 contains 11 residues. The germline V and J ends were trimmed by 2 bases and 7 bases, with 2 bases remaining between them. Germline CDR1 is SNHLY and CDR2 is FYNNEI. CDR3 region: CASSEFEKLFF. In nucleotides, the CDR3 is TGTGCCAGCAGTGAATTTGAAAAACTGTTTTTT.

This clonotype was seen many times. The chain uses TRBV2 and TRBJ1-1, with D unresolved. This CDR3 spans 13 amino acids. Germline loops: CDR1 SNHLY, CDR2 FYNNEI. Trimming left V 7 bases short and J 2 bases short, with 11 bases between. This chain's CDR3 is CASNEGLNTEAFF. The CDR3 DNA reads as TGTGCCAGCAACGAAGGGCTAAACACTGAAGCTTTCTTT.

This clonotype was counted ten times or more. This chain connects TRBV7-8 to TRBJ1-5; no clear D gene. Germline loops: CDR1 SGHVS, CDR2 FQNEAQ. V was shortened by 3 bases and J by 6 bases, with 15 bases between the two germline ends. There are 15 residues in the CDR3. CDR3 coding DNA: TGTGCCAGCAGCTTGATTTCTGGGTTTGGTCAGCCCCAGCATTTT. Its translation is CASSLISGFGQPQHF.

This clonotype came up a few times. The J gene is TRBJ2-6, the V gene TRBV28, with D maybe TRBD2 (6 bases). Germline CDR1 reads MDHEN; CDR2 reads SYDVKM. V shed 8 bases and J shed 3 bases, with 14 bases lying between them. The CDR3 runs 15 residues. DNA of the CDR3: TGTGCCAGCGTTCCGGGAGTGGGTGGGGCCAACGTCCTGACTTTC. It yields the protein CASVPGVGGANVLTF.

The table lists this clonotype with a few counts. The rearrangement uses TRBV19 and TRBJ2-7; 8 bases align to TRBD2. Germline loops: CDR1 LNHDA, CDR2 SQIVND (reference sequence). This CDR3 spans 19 amino acids. V lost 1 base, J lost 4 bases, and 18 bases stayed unmatched. CDR3 sequence reads: CASSIVHPPRGGRRYEQYF. The CDR3 DNA reads TGTGCCAGTAGTATAGTCCACCCCCCCCGGGGCGGGAGGCGTTACGAGCAGTACTTC.

This clonotype was recorded many times. The rearrangement links TRBV30 to TRBJ2-2; 10 bases agree with TRBD2. The CDR3 sequence is 17 residues long. The V and J ends lost 3 bases and 3 bases, in that order; junction bases with no gene match: 10. Per the germline V gene, CDR1 is GTSNPN and CDR2 is SVGIG (reference sequence). In DNA form, the CDR3 reads TGTGCCTGGAGCCCCGGTCTAGCGGGAGAGTACACCGGGGAGCTGTTTTTT. The encoded protein is CAWSPGLAGEYTGELFF.

The chain couples TRBV12-3 or TRBV12-4 to TRBJ1-5; D not resolved. The CDR3 consists of 12 residues. V lost 6 bases, J lost 9 bases, and 12 bases lay in between. The CDR3 region is CASSVGEGPQHF. The CDR3 bases are TGTGCCAGCAGCGTCGGGGAAGGGCCCCAGCATTTT.

The table lists this clonotype with many counts. J is TRBJ2-7 and V is TRBV10-3, with D hard to call. V was pared by 5 bases and J by 7 bases, with 27 bases between. The germline CDR1 and CDR2 sequences are ENHRY and SYGVKD. This CDR3 contains 17 residues. CDR3 in DNA: TGTGCCATCAGTTTGGAACTACCAACTACCCTCCTCTGGGAGCAGTACTTC. This gives the protein CAISLELPTTLLWEQYF.

The rearrangement joins TRBV2 to TRBJ2-1; 7 bases match TRBD2. CDR3 length equals 15 residues. Per germline, CDR1 SNHLY and CDR2 FYNNEI. J was trimmed by 7 bases and V by 4 bases; bases with no gene match: 10. Written as DNA, the CDR3 is TGTGCCAGCAGTGGAGGGAGGGCCTTTTCGAATGAGCAGTTCTTC. Translating it yields CASSGGRAFSNEQFF.

This clonotype was seen at least ten times. The chain links TRBV9 to TRBJ1-1; no clear D. Germline V gives CDR1 SGDLS, CDR2 YYNGEE. Trimming stripped 6 bases from V and 0 bases from J, with 18 bases between. The CDR3 extends over 16 amino acids. The CDR3 DNA sequence: TGTGCCAGCAACGGGGAGTCGGGCGTTTTGAACACTGAAGCTTTCTTT. Translating gives CASNGESGVLNTEAFF. The whole variable domain, filled in from reference TRBV9 and TRBJ1-1, reads DSGVTQTPKHLITATGQRVTLRCSPRSGDLSVYWYQQSLDQGLQFLIQYYNGEERAKGNILERFSAQQFPDLHSELNLSSLELGDSALYFCASNGESGVLNTEAFFGQGTRLTVV.

This clonotype was picked up many times. This chain links TRBV3-1 with TRBJ2-3; 14 nucleotides line up with TRBD2. The length of the CDR3 is 20 residues. Germline V gene data show CDR1 as LGHDT and CDR2 as YNNKEL (reference sequence). Germline trimming cut 5 bases from V and 0 bases from J; bases unmatched to any gene: 13. CDR3 coding DNA: TGTGCCAGCAGCGCCCCGGGACTAGCGGGAGTCCTTTCTAGCACAGATACGCAGTATTTT. Translating it yields CASSAPGLAGVLSSTDTQYF.

This clonotype was counted between two and nine times. V gene TRBV7-9 combines with J gene TRBJ2-3, with D perhaps TRBD2 (5 bases). V lost 2 bases and J 2 bases, leaving 14 bases between the germline ends. Germline values: CDR1 SEHNR, CDR2 FQNEAQ (reference sequence). The CDR3 length is 16 residues. The CDR3 is CASSLPTSAVTDTQYF. The CDR3 DNA sequence: TGTGCCAGCAGCTTACCCACGTCAGCGGTCACAGATACGCAGTATTTT.

This clonotype has a count of ten or more. This chain joins TRBV3-1 and TRBJ1-2, with D possibly TRBD1 on 5 matching bases. Trimming removed 4 bases at V and 7 bases at J, with 16 bases between. Germline V gene lookup returns CDR1 LGHDT and CDR2 YNNKEL (reference sequence). The CDR3 has 14 residues. The CDR3, as DNA: TGTGCCAGCAGCCCGTCCAGGGCTAAGGGTGGCTACACCTTC. It yields the protein CASSPSRAKGGYTF.

At least ten counts were recorded for this clonotype. The chain combines TRBV19 with TRBJ2-5, with D possibly matching TRBD2 (5 bases). The CDR3 contains 15 residues. In germline, CDR1 is LNHDA, CDR2 SQIVND (reference sequence). Trimming pared 3 bases from V and 1 base from J, leaving 12 bases between. The CDR3 loop is CASSITGRAQETQYF. In DNA, the CDR3 is TGTGCCAGTAGTATTACGGGAAGGGCCCAAGAGACCCAGTACTTC.

This clonotype has a count of ten or more. This rearrangement joins TRBV28 to TRBJ1-1; tentative D call: TRBD1 (6 bases). Trimming pared 9 bases from V and 1 base from J, leaving 18 bases between. CDR1 and CDR2 (germline): MDHEN, SYDVKM. The CDR3 has 15 residues. The chain's CDR3 is CASFSSGRGNTEAFF. In DNA form, the CDR3 reads TGTGCCAGTTTTTCCTCGGGCAGGGGGAACACTGAAGCTTTCTTT.

In its sample, this clonotype was seen many times. The rearrangement joins TRBV11-1 to TRBJ1-1; weak D call: TRBD1 (5 bases). The CDR3 spans 15 residues. In germline, CDR1 is SGHAT, CDR2 FQDESV (reference sequence). With 0 bases removed from V and 4 bases from J, the gap between germline ends came to 12 bases. CDR3 in amino acids: CASSLAAGSFTEAFF. The CDR3 DNA sequence: TGTGCCAGCAGCTTAGCGGCAGGGTCTTTCACTGAAGCTTTCTTT.

V is TRBV14 and J is TRBJ1-2; D might be TRBD1 (6 bases). This CDR3 has 15 residues. From germline, CDR1 is SGHDN and CDR2 FVKESK. V was pared by 4 bases and J by 4 bases, with 16 bases between. CDR3 coding DNA: TGTGCCAGCAGCCCCCAGGGGTGTTGCGGCTATGGCTACACCTTC. It translates to CASSPQGCCGYGYTF. Based on the CDR3 plus reference TRBV14 and TRBJ1-2, the full variable domain is EAGVTQFPSHSVIEKGQTVTLRCDPISGHDNLYWYRRVMGKEIKFLLHFVKESKQDESGMPNNRFLAERTGGTYSTLKVQPAELEDSGVYFCASSPQGCCGYGYTFGSGTRLTVV.

This clonotype was counted only a few times. The rearrangement uses TRBV20-1 and TRBJ2-7; 8 bases line up with TRBD2. Per the germline V gene, CDR1 is DFQATT and CDR2 is SNEGSKA (reference sequence). This CDR3 has 14 residues. Trimming took 5 bases from V and 0 from J; bases not matched to a gene: 6. As DNA, the CDR3 is TGCAGTGCTGCGGCCGGGACTAGCTCCTACGAGCAGTACTTC. As protein: CSAAAGTSSYEQYF.

This clonotype was detected ten times or more. The chain links TRBV7-8 to TRBJ1-2; 7 positions match TRBD1. The CDR3 is 16 amino acids. Trimming at V came to 0 bases and at J to 0 bases, leaving 4 bases not matched to a gene. The germline CDR1 and CDR2 sequences are SGHVS and FQNEAQ. The CDR3 region has the DNA TGTGCCAGCAGCTTAGCGAGGGGACAGACTAACTATGGCTACACCTTC. Its translation is CASSLARGQTNYGYTF.

Many counts were recorded for this clonotype. The J gene is TRBJ1-2, the V gene TRBV2, with no clear D. Per the germline V gene, CDR1 is SNHLY and CDR2 is FYNNEI. Trimming left V 0 bases short and J 4 bases short, with 9 bases between. The CDR3 runs to 14 residues. In nucleotides, the CDR3 is TGTGCCAGCAGTGAAGCGCTTCACAGCTATGGCTACACCTTC. It translates to CASSEALHSYGYTF.

Ten or more counts support this clonotype. This CDR3 reads CASSWGDRVYEQYF. The CDR3 nucleotides read TGTGCCAGCAGTTGGGGGGACAGGGTCTACGAGCAGTACTTC. The V and J genes are TRBV27 and TRBJ2-7; 9 positions match TRBD1. Germline V gene data show CDR1 as MNHEY and CDR2 as SMNVEV (reference sequence). This CDR3 region has 14 residues. Losses at the gene ends were 4 bases for V and 3 bases for J; bases not matched to a gene: 4.

The gene calls are TRBV9 and TRBJ2-1, with 10 bases identical to TRBD2. This CDR3 contains 15 residues. CDR1 SGDLS and CDR2 YYNGEE come from the germline V gene. The junction had 5 bases not matched to a gene; V was cut back by 4 bases and J by 4 bases. CDR3 nucleotides: TGTGCCAGCAGCCCCCCTAGCGGGAGTTACAATGAGCAGTTCTTC. Its protein is CASSPPSGSYNEQFF.

This clonotype was observed many times. The chain combines TRBV24-1 with TRBJ2-3, with TRBD1 as a possible D gene (7 bases). This CDR3 comprises 18 residues. Trimming pared 4 bases from V and 2 bases from J, leaving 21 bases between. From germline, CDR1 is KGHDR and CDR2 SFDVKD. CDR3 in DNA: TGTGCCACCAGTGACCCGACAGGGACTCGTTTAAACACAGATACGCAGTATTTT. It yields the protein CATSDPTGTRLNTDTQYF.

This clonotype was found many times. This chain joins TRBV11-3 and TRBJ1-1, with a tentative D call TRBD1 (5 bases). The ends were cut back, 2 bases at V and 0 bases at J, with 22 bases in the middle. Germline V CDR1 and CDR2: SGHNT, YENEEA. The CDR3 consists of 19 residues. CDR3 sequence (DNA): TGTGCCAGCAGCTTAAGAATTCAGCCCGGCGGGGGAATGAACACTGAAGCTTTCTTT. Its translation is CASSLRIQPGGGMNTEAFF.